This record covers a single T cell receptor (beta chain). Its antigen remains unidentified. The V segment lost 4 bases and the J segment 2 bases; nucleotides outside the gene matches: 13. This CDR3 has 17 amino acids. Germline CDR1 and CDR2: SGDLS and YYNGEE. Assay: immunoSEQ multiplex PCR; the TCRdb copy retains only in-frame clones and omits some. Among about 1,900,000 clones, around 96% were seen once, and the ten largest hold 1% to 1.5%. CD8 cells regarded as naive lacked CD45RO, were positively chosen for CCR7, and omitted terminally differentiated effector memory CD45RA+ cells. The data are from a study of shared clonotypes between healthy human individuals. General study findings and limits: In having few donors, the study represented limited genetic and exposure-history diversity.

The clonotype comes from a man aged 18 to 29 in good health. Source material: naive CD8+ T cells sorted from blood. The gene calls are TRBV9 and TRBJ2-3; TRBD2 matches at 7 bases. The CDR3 is CASSPPPASGHTDTQYF. CDR3 coding DNA: TGTGCCAGCAGCCCTCCCCCGGCTAGCGGACACACAGATACGCAGTATTTT. The variable domain in full, completed from reference TRBV9 and TRBJ2-3, reads DSGVTQTPKHLITATGQRVTLRCSPRSGDLSVYWYQQSLDQGLQFLIQYYNGEERAKGNILERFSAQQFPDLHSELNLSSLELGDSALYFCASSPPPASGHTDTQYFGPGTRLTVL.